The table lists the clone carrying this T cell receptor (beta chain) with a few counts. The entry originates in a study of blood T cells in healthy people across ages. Next came a second PCR, run for about 7 to 12 cycles, which used a sample-barcoded 5' primer along with a J-beta primer mix. Using its own MiXCR run on the 5' RACE reads, TCRdb lists one record per CDR3 protein. The table includes about 780,000 distinct CDR3 sequences, less than 60% detected once. The germline CDR1 and CDR2 sequences are SEHNR and FQNEAQ (reference sequence). V was clipped by 6 bases and J by 1 base; unmatched bases: 3. This CDR3 comprises 15 residues.

The source is a man at least 80 years old in good health. Sample: blood. The chain recombines TRBV7-9 with TRBJ2-2, with 9 bases identical to TRBD1. CDR3 sequence (DNA): TGTGCCAGCAGTCCGGACAGGGGGAACACCGGGGAGCTGTTTTTT. This translates into CASSPDRGNTGELFF.